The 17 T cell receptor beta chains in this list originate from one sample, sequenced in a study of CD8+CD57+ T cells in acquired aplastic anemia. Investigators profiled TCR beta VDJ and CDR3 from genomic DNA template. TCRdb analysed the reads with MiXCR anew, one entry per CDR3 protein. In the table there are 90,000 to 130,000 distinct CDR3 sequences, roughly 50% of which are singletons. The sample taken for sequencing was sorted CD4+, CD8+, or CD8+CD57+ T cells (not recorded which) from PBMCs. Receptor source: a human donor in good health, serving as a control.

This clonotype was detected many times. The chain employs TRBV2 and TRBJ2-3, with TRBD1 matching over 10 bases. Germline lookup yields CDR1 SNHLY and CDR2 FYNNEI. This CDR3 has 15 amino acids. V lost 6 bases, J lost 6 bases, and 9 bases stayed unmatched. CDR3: CASRARQGAGDTQYF. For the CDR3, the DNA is TGTGCCAGCAGGGCTAGACAGGGGGCAGGGGATACGCAGTATTTT.

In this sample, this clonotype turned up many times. The CDR3 sequence: CASSSGTGPSTDTQYF. The CDR3 DNA reads as TGTGCCAGCAGTTCCGGGACAGGGCCTAGCACAGATACGCAGTATTTT. The J gene is TRBJ2-3, the V gene TRBV6-5, with 9 bases matching TRBD1. The CDR3 has 16 amino acids. Germline CDR1 MNHEY, CDR2 SVGAGI. The J segment lost 0 bases and the V segment lost 4 bases, leaving 5 bases of the junction unmatched.

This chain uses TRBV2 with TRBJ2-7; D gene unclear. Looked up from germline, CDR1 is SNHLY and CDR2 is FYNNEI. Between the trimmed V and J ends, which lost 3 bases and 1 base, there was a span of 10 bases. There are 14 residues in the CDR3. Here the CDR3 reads CASSDGSPSYEQYF. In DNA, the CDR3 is TGTGCCAGCAGTGACGGCAGCCCTTCCTACGAGCAGTACTTC.

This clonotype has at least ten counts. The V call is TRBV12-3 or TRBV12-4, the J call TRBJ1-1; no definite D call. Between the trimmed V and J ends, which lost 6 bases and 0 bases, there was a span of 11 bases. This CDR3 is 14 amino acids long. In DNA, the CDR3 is TGTGCCAGCAGCCGACGGATCATGAACACTGAAGCTTTCTTT. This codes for CASSRRIMNTEAFF.

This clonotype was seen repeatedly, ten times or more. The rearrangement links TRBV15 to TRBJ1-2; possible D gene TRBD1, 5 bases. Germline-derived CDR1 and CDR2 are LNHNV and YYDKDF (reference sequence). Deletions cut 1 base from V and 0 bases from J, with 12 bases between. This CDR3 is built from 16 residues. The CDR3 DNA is TGTGCCACCAGCAGAGGGGGCAGGGCGGCTAACTATGGCTACACCTTC. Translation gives CATSRGGRAANYGYTF.

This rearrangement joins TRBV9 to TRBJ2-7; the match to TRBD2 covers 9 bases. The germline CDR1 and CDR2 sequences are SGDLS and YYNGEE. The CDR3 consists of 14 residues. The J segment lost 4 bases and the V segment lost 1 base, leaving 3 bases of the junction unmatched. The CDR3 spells CASSVKTSGYEQYF. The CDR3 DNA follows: TGTGCCAGCAGCGTAAAGACTAGCGGATACGAGCAGTACTTC.

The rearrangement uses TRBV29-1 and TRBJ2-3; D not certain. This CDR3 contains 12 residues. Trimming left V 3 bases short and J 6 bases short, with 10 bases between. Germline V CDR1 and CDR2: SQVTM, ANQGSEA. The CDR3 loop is CSVDTVVDTQYF. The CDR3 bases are TGCAGCGTTGATACTGTCGTGGATACGCAGTATTTT.

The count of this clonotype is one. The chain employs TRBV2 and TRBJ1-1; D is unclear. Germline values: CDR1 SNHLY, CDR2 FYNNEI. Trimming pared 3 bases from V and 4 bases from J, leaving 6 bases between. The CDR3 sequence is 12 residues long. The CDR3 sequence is CASSEVGTEAFF. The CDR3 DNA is TGTGCCAGCAGTGAGGTCGGCACTGAAGCTTTCTTT. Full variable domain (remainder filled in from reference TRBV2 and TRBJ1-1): EPEVTQTPSHQVTQMGQEVILRCVPISNHLYFYWYRQILGQKVEFLVSFYNNEISEKSEIFDDQFSVERPDGSNFTLKIRSTKLEDSAMYFCASSEVGTEAFFGQGTRLTVV.

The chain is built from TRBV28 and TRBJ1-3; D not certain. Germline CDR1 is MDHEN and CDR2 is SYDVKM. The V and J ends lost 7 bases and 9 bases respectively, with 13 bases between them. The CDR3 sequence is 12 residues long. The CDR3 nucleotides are TGTGCCAGCACCTTACCCCGAGGCACCATATATTTT. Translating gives CASTLPRGTIYF.

The CDR3 here is CASSYPGTPEAFF. CDR3 bases: TGTGCCAGCAGTTACCCCGGGACTCCAGAAGCTTTCTTT. The chain has TRBV2 and TRBJ1-1; perhaps TRBD1 as D (5 bases). This CDR3 has 13 amino acids. The V end lost 5 bases, the J end lost 8 bases, and 15 bases lay between the germline ends. The germline gives CDR1 SNHLY, CDR2 FYNNEI.

DNA for the CDR3: TGCAGTGCTATCCCTAGCGGGAGGCGGGAATTCAATGAGCAGTTCTTC. It yields the protein CSAIPSGRREFNEQFF. The chain has TRBV20-1 and TRBJ2-1, with 11 bases matching TRBD2. The ends lost 4 bases at V and 6 bases at J; junction bases unmatched: 11. CDR3 length: 16 residues. The germline gives CDR1 DFQATT, CDR2 SNEGSKA (reference sequence).

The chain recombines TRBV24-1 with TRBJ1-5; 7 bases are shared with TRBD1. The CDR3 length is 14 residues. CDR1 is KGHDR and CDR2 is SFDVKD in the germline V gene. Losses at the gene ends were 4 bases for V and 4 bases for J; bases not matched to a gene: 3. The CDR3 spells CATSDGTANQPQHF. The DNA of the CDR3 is TGTGCCACCAGTGACGGGACAGCAAATCAGCCCCAGCATTTT.

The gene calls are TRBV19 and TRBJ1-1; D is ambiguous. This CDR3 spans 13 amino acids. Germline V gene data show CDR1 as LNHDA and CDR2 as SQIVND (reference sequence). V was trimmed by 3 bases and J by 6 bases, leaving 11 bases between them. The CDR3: CASSIGGKAEAFF. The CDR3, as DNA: TGTGCCAGTAGTATTGGAGGGAAAGCTGAAGCTTTCTTT.

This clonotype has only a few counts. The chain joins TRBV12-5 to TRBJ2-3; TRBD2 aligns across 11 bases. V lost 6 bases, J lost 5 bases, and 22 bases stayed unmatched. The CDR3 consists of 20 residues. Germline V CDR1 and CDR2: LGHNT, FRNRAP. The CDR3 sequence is CASGTFGGLKLAGAIDTQYF. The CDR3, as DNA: TGTGCTAGTGGGACCTTCGGGGGACTGAAACTAGCGGGGGCGATAGATACGCAGTATTTT.

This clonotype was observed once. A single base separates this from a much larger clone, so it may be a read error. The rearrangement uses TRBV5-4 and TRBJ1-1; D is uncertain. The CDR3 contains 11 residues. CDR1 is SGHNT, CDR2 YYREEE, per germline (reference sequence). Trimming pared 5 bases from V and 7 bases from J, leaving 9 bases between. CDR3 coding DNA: TGTGCCAGCAGTGATGCGGGTGAAGCTTTCTTT. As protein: CASSDAGEAFF.

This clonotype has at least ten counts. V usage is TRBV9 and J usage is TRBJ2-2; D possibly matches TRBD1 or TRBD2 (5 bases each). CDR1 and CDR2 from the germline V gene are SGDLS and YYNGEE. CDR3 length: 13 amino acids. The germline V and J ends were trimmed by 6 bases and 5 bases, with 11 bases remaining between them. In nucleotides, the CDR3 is TGTGCCAGCACCGGGGACGATACCGGGGAGCTGTTTTTT. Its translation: CASTGDDTGELFF.

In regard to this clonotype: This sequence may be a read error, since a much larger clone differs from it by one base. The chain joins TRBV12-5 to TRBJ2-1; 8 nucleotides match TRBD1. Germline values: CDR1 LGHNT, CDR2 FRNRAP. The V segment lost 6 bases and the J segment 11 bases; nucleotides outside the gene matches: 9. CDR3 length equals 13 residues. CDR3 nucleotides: TGTGCTAGTGGAGTGGGACAGGCTAATAAGCAGTTCTTC. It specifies CASGVGQANKQFF.